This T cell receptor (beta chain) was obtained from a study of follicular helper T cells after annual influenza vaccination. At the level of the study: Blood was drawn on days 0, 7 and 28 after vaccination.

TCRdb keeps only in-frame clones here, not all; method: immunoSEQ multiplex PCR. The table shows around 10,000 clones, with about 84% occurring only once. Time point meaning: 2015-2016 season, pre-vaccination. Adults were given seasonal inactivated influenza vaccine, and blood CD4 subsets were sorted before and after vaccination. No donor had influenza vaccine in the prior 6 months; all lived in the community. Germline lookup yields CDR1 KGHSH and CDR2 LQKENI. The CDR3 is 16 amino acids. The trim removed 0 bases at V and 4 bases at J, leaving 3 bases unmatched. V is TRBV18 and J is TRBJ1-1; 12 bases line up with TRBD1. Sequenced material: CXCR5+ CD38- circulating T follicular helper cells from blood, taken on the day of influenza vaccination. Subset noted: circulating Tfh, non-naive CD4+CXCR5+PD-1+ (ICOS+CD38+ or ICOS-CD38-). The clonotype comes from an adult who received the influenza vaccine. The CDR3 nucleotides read TGTGCCAGCTCACCACCGACGGGACAGGGGGCCACTGAAGCTTTCTTT. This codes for CASSPPTGQGATEAFF.